The 5 T cell receptor beta chains below were found in one sample sequenced in a study of human versus mouse CDR3 diversity and MHC coevolution (dated by TCRdb to the late 2010s). Libraries were built with the immunoSEQ multiplex PCR assay. TCRdb obtained this table from immuneACCESS and retained in-frame rearrangements with V and J assigned. These tables miss some clones; where compared with another copy, unresolved V genes account for less than half of the shortfall, and the remainder is unexplained. In this sample the table shows some 80,000 clones, under 95% of which occur a single time. In total, the top ten clones hold roughly 0.15% of the sample. The sequencing sample was made of naive CD4+ T cells from blood. Explained via the paper, the cell subset or site label denotes: CD45RO-negative CD62L-positive naive CD4 T cells. The receptors were gathered from a person aged 30 to 69 in good health.

This chain joins TRBV6-6 and TRBJ2-4; perhaps TRBD2 as D (6 bases). Germline loops: CDR1 MNHNY, CDR2 SVGAGI (reference sequence). This CDR3 comprises 16 residues. Trimming pared 2 bases from V and 5 bases from J, leaving 16 bases between. CDR3 nucleotide sequence: TGTGCCAGCAGTTACCCCCTTGGAGGGGCGCAAAACATTCAGTACTTC. Amino acids: CASSYPLGGAQNIQYF.

The rearrangement uses TRBV11-2 and TRBJ1-1, with D unresolved. V lost 2 bases and J lost 10, with 8 bases in between. The CDR3 totals 11 residues. Germline CDR1 reads SGHAT; CDR2 reads FQNNGV. CDR3 amino acids: CASSLTTGAFF. The CDR3 DNA reads TGTGCCAGCAGCTTAACCACGGGAGCTTTCTTT.

The genes are TRBV29-1 and TRBJ2-1, with D unresolved. Germline assignment: CDR1 SQVTM and CDR2 ANQGSEA. The CDR3 loop spans 14 amino acids. Trimming took 0 bases from V and 8 from J, leaving 14 bases between them. CDR3 sequence: CSVEDLRQAHEQFF. As DNA, the CDR3 is TGCAGCGTTGAAGATCTTAGGCAGGCCCATGAGCAGTTCTTC.

The chain uses TRBV20-1 and TRBJ2-5; D call uncertain. CDR3 length: 10 amino acids. The germline V and J ends were trimmed by 3 bases and 5 bases, with 4 bases remaining between them. Germline lookup yields CDR1 DFQATT and CDR2 SNEGSKA (reference sequence). This CDR3 is CSARRETQYF. CDR3 DNA: TGCAGTGCTAGGAGGGAGACCCAGTACTTC.

The chain uses TRBV19 and TRBJ1-1, with D possibly matching TRBD1 (6 bases). Germline V gives CDR1 LNHDA, CDR2 SQIVND (reference sequence). This CDR3 is 13 amino acids long. Trimming left V 6 bases short and J 1 base short, with 9 bases between. Here the CDR3 DNA reads TGTGCCAGTAGGGACAGAGCGAACACTGAAGCTTTCTTT. Protein product: CASRDRANTEAFF.